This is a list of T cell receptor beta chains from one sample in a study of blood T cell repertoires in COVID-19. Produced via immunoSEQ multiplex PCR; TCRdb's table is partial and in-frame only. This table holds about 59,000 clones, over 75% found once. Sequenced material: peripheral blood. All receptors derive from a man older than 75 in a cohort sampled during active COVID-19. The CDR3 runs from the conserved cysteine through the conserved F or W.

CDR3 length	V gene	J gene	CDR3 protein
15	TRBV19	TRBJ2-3	CASSGGRASTDTQYF
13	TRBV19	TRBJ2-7	CASSPQQGWEQYF
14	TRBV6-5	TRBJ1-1	CASSYRGRNTEAFF
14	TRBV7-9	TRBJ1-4	CASSLARVNEKLFF
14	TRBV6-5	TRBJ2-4	CASRSGTGFNIQYF
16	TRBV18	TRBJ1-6	CASSPTPGAEDSPLHF
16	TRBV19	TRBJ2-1	CASSPRTSGRYNEQFF
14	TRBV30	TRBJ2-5	CAWRTPGQQETQYF
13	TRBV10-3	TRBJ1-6	CAISEQSLSPLHF
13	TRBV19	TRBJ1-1	CASSTPLNTEAFF
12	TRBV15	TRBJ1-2	CATSEQGDGYTF
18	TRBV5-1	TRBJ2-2	CASSLIPTGGHNTGELFF